The entry below gives a single TCR beta chain sequence along with its context. Antigen specificity is unknown. These data come from a study of cytomegalovirus exposure and HLA in healthy donors. Study-level findings and limits: Rarity characterized most TCR sequences, yet some public TCRs appeared in many donors.

With 1 base clipped from V and 12 bases from J, the junction kept 5 bases outside the gene matches. CDR1 is SEHNR and CDR2 is FQNEAQ in the germline V gene (reference sequence). The length of the CDR3 is 12 residues. 60 Vbeta and 13 Jbeta primers were used in PCR. Produced via immunoSEQ multiplex PCR; TCRdb's table is partial and in-frame only. Of about 85,000 clones listed, around four fifths are singletons. Sequenced input: PBMCs. The chain carries TRBV7-9 and TRBJ2-7; 8 bases align to TRBD1. This clonotype was obtained from a boy aged 5-17 years in good health and CMV-seronegative. CDR3 sequence: CASSLGGQGWYF. DNA of the CDR3: TGTGCCAGCAGCTTAGGAGGACAGGGTTGGTACTTC. The full variable domain, its missing parts supplied by reference TRBV7-9 and TRBJ2-7, is DTGVSQNPRHKITKRGQNVTFRCDPISEHNRLYWYRQTLGQGPEFLTYFQNEAQLEKSRLLSDRFSAERPKGSFSTLEIQRTEQGDSAMYLCASSLGGQGWYFGPGTRLTVT.